The 18 T cell receptor beta chains listed next were all sequenced from one sample in a study of T cell responses to AZD1222 COVID-19 vaccine. The protocol was immunoSEQ multiplex PCR, while the TCRdb copy is restricted to in-frame clones and leaves out a portion. The sample consists of about 150,000 clones, approximately 85% of them appearing once. This specimen was peripheral blood, taken 28 days after the second dose of the MenACWY control vaccine. The origin of the receptors is an adult who received the MenACWY meningococcal vaccine as a control.

This chain joins TRBV5-1 and TRBJ1-1; D gene unclear. With 0 bases removed from V and 4 bases from J, the gap between germline ends came to 10 bases. Germline CDR1 SGHRS, CDR2 YFSETQ. The CDR3 is 14 amino acids. Here the CDR3 reads CASSLGHDGTEAFF. DNA for the CDR3: TGCGCCAGCAGCTTGGGACACGACGGCACTGAAGCTTTCTTT.

The chain links TRBV3-1 (or the pseudogene TRBV3-2) to TRBJ1-6; no clear D gene. CDR1 and CDR2 from the germline V gene are LGHDT and YNNKEL (reference sequence). The CDR3 spans 12 residues. The germline V and J ends were trimmed by 4 bases and 5 bases, with 3 bases remaining between them. Here the CDR3 reads CASSRDNSPLHF. The CDR3 DNA sequence: TGTGCCAGCAGCCGAGATAATTCACCCCTCCACTTT.

The V and J genes are TRBV28 and TRBJ1-5; D is possibly TRBD1 (5 bases). Per the germline V gene, CDR1 is MDHEN and CDR2 is SYDVKM. The CDR3 runs to 13 residues. The V and J ends lost 4 bases and 8 bases respectively, with 12 bases between them. Written as DNA, the CDR3 is TGTGCCAGCAGTTGGGACGGCCGTGAGCCCCAGCATTTT. It is translated as CASSWDGREPQHF.

To note about this clone: Compared with germline, one end of the junction differs, possibly owing to a read error. V is TRBV7-2 and J is TRBJ1-2, with D unclear. CDR3 length: 12 residues. Germline V gene sequence: CDR1 SGHTA, CDR2 FQGNSA. CDR3 sequence: CASSLASFGYTF. The CDR3 DNA reads as TGTGCCAGCAGCCTAGCATCATTCGGCTACACCTTC.

This rearrangement joins TRBV19 to TRBJ2-3; no definite D call. This CDR3 is built from 10 residues. The V gene's germline CDR1 is LNHDA and CDR2 SQIVND (reference sequence). Deletions cut 6 bases from V and 4 bases from J, with 2 bases between. CDR3: CASRADTQYF. The CDR3 region has the DNA TGTGCCAGTAGGGCAGATACGCAGTATTTT. The full variable domain, in which reference TRBV19 and TRBJ2-3 provide the parts outside the CDR3, is DGGITQSPKYLFRKEGQNVTLSCEQNLNHDAMYWYRQDPGQGLRLIYYSQIVNDFQKGDIAEGYSVSREKKESFPLTVTSAQKNPTAFYLCASRADTQYFGPGTRLTVL.

This chain connects TRBV19 to TRBJ2-3, with D perhaps matching TRBD2 (6 bases). Between the trimmed V and J ends, which lost 3 bases and 5 bases, there was a span of 18 bases. The CDR3 has 16 residues. CDR1 LNHDA and CDR2 SQIVND come from the germline V gene (reference sequence). The CDR3 reads CASSMARGSGGDTQYF. CDR3 nucleotide sequence: TGTGCCAGTAGTATGGCCCGGGGGTCAGGTGGAGATACGCAGTATTTT.

This clone was detected only a few times. The V gene is TRBV5-4, the J gene TRBJ1-1; D call uncertain. V was clipped by 2 bases and J by 3 bases, with 8 bases between them. Germline V gene sequence: CDR1 SGHNT, CDR2 YYREEE (reference sequence). CDR3 length: 13 amino acids. CDR3 amino acids: CASSFGRYTEAFF. The DNA of the CDR3 is TGTGCCAGCAGCTTTGGACGGTACACTGAAGCTTTCTTT.

The chain uses TRBV4-1 and TRBJ1-2, with D uncertain. Looked up from germline, CDR1 is MGHRA and CDR2 is YSYEKL. The ends were cut back, 0 bases at V and 6 bases at J, with 5 bases in the middle. The CDR3 consists of 12 residues. CDR3 sequence: CASSQDWDGYTF. As DNA, the CDR3 is TGCGCCAGCAGCCAAGATTGGGATGGCTACACCTTC.

The V call is TRBV7-2, the J call TRBJ2-3; D is tentatively TRBD1 or TRBD2 (5 bases each). The CDR3 has 16 residues. Germline CDR1 is SGHTA and CDR2 is FQGNSA. V gave up 6 bases and J gave up 5 bases, with 21 bases separating them. CDR3 amino acids: CASRPRGSGGIDTQYF. The CDR3 bases are TGTGCCAGCAGGCCTCGGGGCAGCGGAGGTATAGATACGCAGTATTTT.

The V and J genes are TRBV7-3 and TRBJ2-6; D remains unclear. The CDR3 runs 13 residues. CDR1 and CDR2 from the germline V gene are SGHTA and FQGTGA. The V end lost 8 bases, the J end lost 3 bases, and 8 bases lay between the germline ends. This CDR3 is CASGINGANVLTF. CDR3 bases: TGTGCCAGCGGCATAAATGGGGCCAACGTCCTGACTTTC.

The gene calls are TRBV7-9 and TRBJ2-2; D not resolved. Trimming pared 2 bases from V and 4 bases from J, leaving 8 bases between. There are 14 residues in the CDR3. In germline, CDR1 is SEHNR, CDR2 FQNEAQ (reference sequence). The CDR3 is CASSLSRLTGELFF. DNA for the CDR3: TGTGCCAGCAGCTTATCCCGACTCACCGGGGAGCTGTTTTTT.

The chain links TRBV19 to TRBJ1-1; a possible D gene is TRBD1 (5 bases). CDR3 length: 14 amino acids. The germline V gene encodes CDR1 LNHDA and CDR2 SQIVND (reference sequence). The ends were cut back, 6 bases at V and 4 bases at J, with 15 bases in the middle. CDR3 in DNA: TGTGCCAGTAGCCTGAGGGGTAGTAGCACTGAAGCTTTCTTT. It codes for CASSLRGSSTEAFF.

The genes are TRBV11-2 and TRBJ1-2, with a possible D match to TRBD1 (5 bases). The CDR3 totals 14 residues. Trimming took 0 bases from V and 3 from J, leaving 8 bases between them. CDR1 is SGHAT, CDR2 FQNNGV, per germline. This CDR3 is CASSLEEGYYGYTF. For the CDR3, the DNA is TGTGCCAGCAGCTTAGAAGAGGGGTACTATGGCTACACCTTC.

Here the CDR3 DNA reads TGTGCCGGGGCAGGGGGCTATAATTCACCCCTCCACTTT. Its protein product is CAGAGGYNSPLHF. The rearrangement uses TRBV7-9 and TRBJ1-6; 7 bases align to TRBD1. The V segment lost 11 bases and the J segment 3 bases; nucleotides outside the gene matches: 4. Germline lookup yields CDR1 SEHNR and CDR2 FQNEAQ (reference sequence). This CDR3 contains 13 residues.

This rearrangement joins TRBV11-2 to TRBJ2-1; D uncertain. The CDR3 runs 12 residues. Germline V lookup: CDR1 SGHAT, CDR2 FQNNGV. V dropped 1 base and J dropped 2 bases, with 0 bases sitting between them. The CDR3 protein is CASSLAYNEQFF. Here the CDR3 DNA reads TGTGCCAGCAGCTTAGCCTACAATGAGCAGTTCTTC.

The chain combines TRBV5-6 with TRBJ2-5; 8 bases fit TRBD2. The CDR3 is made up of 15 amino acids. V lost 4 bases and J lost 4; bases outside the gene matches: 9. Germline assignment: CDR1 SGHDT and CDR2 YYEEEE. For the CDR3, the DNA is TGTGCCAGCAGCCGGGGACTAGGGGGAGGAGAGACCCAGTACTTC. It specifies CASSRGLGGGETQYF. Filled out from reference TRBV5-6 and TRBJ2-5, the complete variable domain reads DAGVTQSPTHLIKTRGQQVTLRCSPKSGHDTVSWYQQALGQGPQFIFQYYEEEERQRGNFPDRFSGHQFPNYSSELNVNALLLGDSALYLCASSRGLGGGETQYFGPGTRLLVL.

The V gene is TRBV14, the J gene TRBJ2-7; no clear D gene. The V end was cut by 3 bases, the J end by 4 bases, with 10 bases between. This CDR3 contains 13 residues. Per the germline V gene, CDR1 is SGHDN and CDR2 is FVKESK. This CDR3 is CASSHKTSYEQYF. CDR3 in DNA: TGTGCCAGCAGCCATAAAACATCGTACGAGCAGTACTTC.

V gene TRBV7-2 combines with J gene TRBJ2-2; D gene ambiguous. Germline values: CDR1 SGHTA, CDR2 FQGNSA. The V end lost 1 base, the J end lost 4 bases, and 16 bases lay between the germline ends. This CDR3 spans 17 amino acids. CDR3 sequence (DNA): TGTGCCAGCAGCTTAGTGCTACCGCTAGATCGCACCGGGGAGCTGTTTTTT. Translation: CASSLVLPLDRTGELFF.